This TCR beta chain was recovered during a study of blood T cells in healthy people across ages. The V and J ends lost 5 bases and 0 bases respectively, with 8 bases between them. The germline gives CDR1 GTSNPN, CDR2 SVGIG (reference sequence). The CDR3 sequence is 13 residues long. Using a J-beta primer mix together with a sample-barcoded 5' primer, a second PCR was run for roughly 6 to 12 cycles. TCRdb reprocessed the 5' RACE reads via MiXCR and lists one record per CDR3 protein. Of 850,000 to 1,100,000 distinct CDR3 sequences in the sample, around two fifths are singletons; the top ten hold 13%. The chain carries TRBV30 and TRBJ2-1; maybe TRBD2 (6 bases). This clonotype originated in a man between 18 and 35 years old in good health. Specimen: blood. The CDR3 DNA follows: TGTGCCTGGGGAGGGCACTCCTACAATGAGCAGTTCTTC. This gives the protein CAWGGHSYNEQFF.